The 25 T cell receptor beta chains below all came from one sample that was sequenced in a study of shared clonotypes between healthy human individuals. Sequencing used immunoSEQ multiplex PCR; TCRdb keeps in-frame clones, though not all of them. The sample has about 600,000 clones, roughly 95% seen once. The naive CD8 population came from CD45RO-negative cells selected for CCR7, without terminally differentiated effector memory CD45RA+ cells. What was sequenced was naive CD8+ T cells sorted from blood. These receptors all come from a woman in her thirties in good health.

The V gene is TRBV28, the J gene TRBJ1-2; D possibly corresponds to TRBD1 (5 bases). CDR1 and CDR2 (germline): MDHEN, SYDVKM. V lost 5 bases, J lost 0 bases, and 13 bases lay in between. This CDR3 is built from 15 residues. CDR3 residues: CASSLHSTANYGYTF. CDR3 DNA: TGTGCCAGCAGTCTCCACTCGACAGCTAACTATGGCTACACCTTC.

This chain joins TRBV13 and TRBJ1-2, with a possible D match to TRBD1 (5 bases). Germline V CDR1 and CDR2: PRHDT, FYEKMQ (reference sequence). The CDR3 contains 15 residues. V was shortened by 0 bases and J by 3 bases, with 11 bases between the two germline ends. CDR3 nucleotide sequence: TGTGCCAGCAGCTTAGGCGACAGAAATTACTATGGCTACACCTTC. It yields the protein CASSLGDRNYYGYTF.

The rearrangement uses TRBV5-6 and TRBJ2-5; no firm D call. Germline V CDR1 and CDR2: SGHDT, YYEEEE. V dropped 0 bases and J dropped 1 base, with 10 bases sitting between them. This CDR3 region has 15 residues. In DNA, the CDR3 is TGTGCCAGCAGCTTGGCCGGTCAGACCCAAGAGACCCAGTACTTC. Its protein is CASSLAGQTQETQYF.

This clone has a single count. The chain employs TRBV11-2 and TRBJ2-4; D is possibly TRBD1 (6 bases). This CDR3 has 17 amino acids. Germline lookup yields CDR1 SGHAT and CDR2 FQNNGV. The V end was cut by 5 bases, the J end by 7 bases, with 24 bases between. DNA for the CDR3: TGTGCCAGCAGCCCGGCCCCCGCGACAGGTGTGCCGAACATTCAGTACTTC. Translated, it gives CASSPAPATGVPNIQYF.

The chain uses TRBV28 and TRBJ2-5; 9 bases fit TRBD1. The ends lost 7 bases at V and 5 bases at J; junction bases unmatched: 5. The germline CDR1 and CDR2 sequences are MDHEN and SYDVKM. The CDR3 contains 13 residues. CDR3 protein: CASNPTGGETQYF. In DNA form, the CDR3 reads TGTGCCAGCAACCCGACAGGGGGGGAGACCCAGTACTTC.

The rearrangement links TRBV14 to TRBJ2-7, with D possibly TRBD1 on 6 matching bases. The germline gives CDR1 SGHDN, CDR2 FVKESK. V lost 7 bases and J lost 6, with 13 bases in between. This CDR3 has 12 residues. The CDR3 loop reads CASNYGQFEQYF. The CDR3 bases are TGTGCCAGCAACTACGGACAGTTCGAGCAGTACTTC.

As regards this clone: This specimen includes other DNA sequences encoding the same CDR3. The gene calls are TRBV9 and TRBJ2-2; D ambiguous. V was trimmed by 0 bases and J by 5 bases, leaving 8 bases between them. CDR3 length: 14 amino acids. The germline gives CDR1 SGDLS, CDR2 YYNGEE. In nucleotides, the CDR3 is TGTGCCAGCAGCGTAGGAGGTGGTACCGGGGAGCTGTTTTTT. Its protein is CASSVGGGTGELFF. Combining the CDR3 with reference TRBV9 and TRBJ2-2 gives the whole variable domain DSGVTQTPKHLITATGQRVTLRCSPRSGDLSVYWYQQSLDQGLQFLIQYYNGEERAKGNILERFSAQQFPDLHSELNLSSLELGDSALYFCASSVGGGTGELFFGEGSRLTVL.

The chain uses TRBV9 and TRBJ2-3; 16 bases match TRBD2. The CDR3 spans 17 residues. Germline assignment: CDR1 SGDLS and CDR2 YYNGEE. V gave up 3 bases and J gave up 5 bases; unmatched junction bases: 6. This chain's CDR3 is CASSDGTSGRAVDTQYF. Here the CDR3 DNA reads TGTGCCAGCAGCGACGGGACTAGCGGGAGGGCCGTAGATACGCAGTATTTT.

The CDR3 DNA reads as TGTGCCAGCAGGCGCGCCGGGCCCGAAGGGGCCAAAAACATTCAGTACTTC. Amino acids: CASRRAGPEGAKNIQYF. This chain links TRBV27 with TRBJ2-4; D is unclear. V lost 6 bases, J lost 1 base, and 19 bases lay in between. CDR1 and CDR2 from the germline V gene are MNHEY and SMNVEV (reference sequence). CDR3 size: 17 residues.

The chain recombines TRBV5-6 with TRBJ2-7; 7 bases map to TRBD1. The CDR3 contains 13 residues. With V trimmed by 5 bases and J by 2 bases, 4 bases remained unmatched. Germline loops: CDR1 SGHDT, CDR2 YYEEEE. This CDR3 reads CASRGDSPYEQYF. In DNA form, the CDR3 reads TGTGCCAGCAGAGGGGACAGTCCCTACGAGCAGTACTTC.

This clone has a single count. V is TRBV27 and J is TRBJ1-5; D gene unclear. This CDR3 region has 11 residues. Germline values: CDR1 MNHEY, CDR2 SMNVEV (reference sequence). This chain's CDR3 is CAAGLSQPQHF. The CDR3 nucleotides read TGTGCGGCGGGTTTGAGTCAGCCCCAGCATTTT.

V usage is TRBV27 and J usage is TRBJ1-1, with a tentative D call TRBD1 (6 bases). The CDR3 covers 14 residues. Trimming removed 0 bases at V and 4 bases at J, with 9 bases between. Per germline, CDR1 MNHEY and CDR2 SMNVEV (reference sequence). CDR3 sequence (DNA): TGTGCCAGCAGTTTATCGGGGGGGCGCACTGAAGCTTTCTTT. It is translated as CASSLSGGRTEAFF.

The rearrangement links TRBV6-5 to TRBJ1-5, with a tentative D call TRBD1 (5 bases). Germline loops: CDR1 MNHEY, CDR2 SVGAGI. The CDR3 totals 14 residues. Deletions cut 4 bases from V and 2 bases from J, with 9 bases between. Here the CDR3 DNA reads TGTGCCAGCAGTTTACGGGGGGGCAATCAGCCCCAGCATTTT. It is translated as CASSLRGGNQPQHF.

This CDR3 reads CASSVTGGGNQPQHF. In DNA, the CDR3 is TGTGCCAGCAGTGTTACAGGGGGAGGCAATCAGCCCCAGCATTTT. This chain joins TRBV2 and TRBJ1-5, with 8 bases identical to TRBD1. The CDR3 spans 15 residues. V lost 4 bases to trimming and J lost 2 bases; unmatched junction nucleotides: 4. Germline V gene lookup returns CDR1 SNHLY and CDR2 FYNNEI.

The J gene is TRBJ2-1, the V gene TRBV14; D is unclear. CDR3 length: 18 amino acids. Germline CDR1 reads SGHDN; CDR2 reads FVKESK. Trimming removed 1 base at V and 6 bases at J, with 22 bases between. DNA of the CDR3: TGTGCCAGCAGCCAAGCCCGCCCTGAAGCCCGAAATGTCAATGAGCAGTTCTTC. It specifies CASSQARPEARNVNEQFF.

This chain joins TRBV5-6 and TRBJ2-3; D is perhaps TRBD2 (6 bases). Germline CDR1 and CDR2: SGHDT and YYEEEE. The CDR3 totals 15 residues. V was trimmed by 4 bases and J by 6 bases, leaving 18 bases between them. CDR3 sequence reads: CASSLEGLLWDTQYF. CDR3 coding DNA: TGTGCCAGCAGCCTGGAGGGTTTATTGTGGGATACGCAGTATTTT.

This rearrangement joins TRBV27 to TRBJ2-1; the D is unclear. In germline, CDR1 is MNHEY, CDR2 SMNVEV (reference sequence). V lost 3 bases and J 7 bases, leaving 7 bases between the germline ends. CDR3 length: 12 residues. CDR3 coding DNA: TGTGCCAGCAGTTTTATGGGGAATGAGCAGTTCTTC. Its protein is CASSFMGNEQFF.

This chain connects TRBV29-1 to TRBJ2-1; 8 bases are shared with TRBD2. CDR1 is SQVTM and CDR2 is ANQGSEA in the germline V gene. The CDR3 runs 13 residues. The trim removed 3 bases at V and 5 bases at J, leaving 3 bases unmatched. The DNA for the CDR3 is TGCAGCGTTGATCCAGCGGGAGACAATGAGCAGTTCTTC. Translation gives CSVDPAGDNEQFF.

The chain employs TRBV10-2 and TRBJ2-7; a possible D gene is TRBD2 (6 bases). CDR1 is WSHSY, CDR2 SAAADI, per germline. V was trimmed by 4 bases and J by 4 bases, leaving 8 bases between them. CDR3 length: 12 residues. The DNA for the CDR3 is TGCGCCAGCAGTGGGGGGGTGTACGAGCAGTACTTC. Residues: CASSGGVYEQYF.

The chain couples TRBV2 to TRBJ2-7, with D tentatively TRBD1 (6 bases). V was clipped by 6 bases and J by 6 bases, with 30 bases between them. The germline CDR1 and CDR2 sequences are SNHLY and FYNNEI. This CDR3 has 18 amino acids. The CDR3 protein is CASSWDKIKARPEFEQYF. In DNA form, the CDR3 reads TGTGCCAGCAGCTGGGACAAGATTAAAGCAAGACCCGAGTTCGAGCAGTACTTC.

The DNA of the CDR3 is TGTGCCAGCAGCTTAGCTCGGACTAGCGCGACCTCCTACGAGCAGTACTTC. This gives the protein CASSLARTSATSYEQYF. This chain links TRBV7-2 with TRBJ2-7; 9 bases agree with TRBD2. The CDR3 is 17 residues long. Germline V gives CDR1 SGHTA, CDR2 FQGNSA. V dropped 0 bases and J dropped 0; count of bases not matched to a gene: 6.

The chain couples TRBV11-2 to TRBJ2-7; 11 nucleotides align to TRBD2. Germline CDR1 reads SGHAT; CDR2 reads FQNNGV. The CDR3 is 15 amino acids. The junction had 2 bases not matched to a gene; V was cut back by 4 bases and J by 0 bases. CDR3 DNA: TGTGCCAGCAGCTCGACTAGCGGGGACTCCTACGAGCAGTACTTC. Encoded protein: CASSSTSGDSYEQYF.

The V call is TRBV5-6, the J call TRBJ1-1; 8 bases fit TRBD1. This CDR3 contains 14 residues. Germline V gene lookup returns CDR1 SGHDT and CDR2 YYEEEE. The V and J ends lost 5 bases and 1 base, in that order; junction bases with no gene match: 4. CDR3 region: CASSPGTGNTEAFF. DNA for the CDR3: TGTGCCAGCAGTCCCGGGACAGGGAACACTGAAGCTTTCTTT.

The chain employs TRBV5-1 and TRBJ2-7; maybe TRBD1 (6 bases). The CDR3 has 16 residues. V was cut by 0 bases and J by 1 base, with 14 bases left in between. Germline assignment: CDR1 SGHRS and CDR2 YFSETQ. For the CDR3, the DNA is TGCGCCAGCAGCTTGGTCGGGGACAACTGGTCCTACGAGCAGTACTTC. This codes for CASSLVGDNWSYEQYF.

The genes are TRBV5-1 and TRBJ2-2; D ambiguous. Between the trimmed V and J ends, which lost 0 bases and 5 bases, there was a span of 14 bases. CDR1 and CDR2 from the germline V gene are SGHRS and YFSETQ. CDR3 size: 16 residues. CDR3 sequence: CASSLVARSLTGELFF. CDR3 nucleotides: TGCGCCAGCAGCTTGGTTGCAAGATCTTTGACCGGGGAGCTGTTTTTT. Drawing the rest from reference TRBV5-1 and TRBJ2-2, the complete variable domain is KAGVTQTPRYLIKTRGQQVTLSCSPISGHRSVSWYQQTPGQGLQFLFEYFSETQRNKGNFPGRFSGRQFSNSRSEMNVSTLELGDSALYLCASSLVARSLTGELFFGEGSRLTVL.